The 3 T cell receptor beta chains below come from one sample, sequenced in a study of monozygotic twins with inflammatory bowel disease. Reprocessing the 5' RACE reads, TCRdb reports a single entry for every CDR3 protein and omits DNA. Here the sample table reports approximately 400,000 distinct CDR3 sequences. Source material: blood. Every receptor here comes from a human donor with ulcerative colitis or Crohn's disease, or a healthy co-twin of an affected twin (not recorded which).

The CDR3 sequence: CSASPPGQVNGYTF. V is TRBV20-1 and J is TRBJ1-2; there is no DNA to check the TCRdb D call of TRBD1. CDR1 and CDR2 (germline): DFQATT, SNEGSKA (reference sequence). The CDR3 consists of 14 residues.

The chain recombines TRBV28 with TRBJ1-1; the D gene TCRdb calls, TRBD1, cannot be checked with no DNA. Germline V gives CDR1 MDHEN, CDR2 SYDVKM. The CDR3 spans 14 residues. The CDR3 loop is CASSSGGYLTEAFF. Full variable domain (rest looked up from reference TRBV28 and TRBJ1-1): DVKVTQSSRYLVKRTGEKVFLECVQDMDHENMFWYRQDPGLGLRLIYFSYDVKMKEKGDIPEGYSVSREKKERFSLILESASTNQTSMYLCASSSGGYLTEAFFGQGTRLTVV.

This CDR3 reads CASSYTQAGRYSNQPQHF. The chain uses TRBV6-5 and TRBJ1-5. The CDR3 spans 18 residues. Per the germline V gene, CDR1 is MNHEY and CDR2 is SVGAGI.